This T cell receptor (beta chain) was retrieved from a study of blood T cells in healthy people across ages. Primers used in a second PCR of roughly 6 to 12 cycles were a sample-barcoded 5' primer and a J-beta primer mix. TCRdb re-called the 5' RACE reads with MiXCR, one entry per CDR3 protein. Among about 800,000 distinct CDR3 sequences, around 25% were seen once, and the ten largest hold approximately 3.7%. Germline CDR1 reads SGHTA; CDR2 reads FQGNSA. This CDR3 is 14 amino acids long. With 5 bases clipped from V and 4 bases from J, the junction kept 7 bases outside the gene matches. Separately, the same data were catalogued under a study of T cells of mothers and their children.

The sample comprised blood. The chain uses TRBV7-2 and TRBJ2-7; 8 nucleotides align to TRBD1. This TCR was recovered from a boy between 10 and 17 years old in good health. CDR3 nucleotides: TGTGCCAGCAGCCAATCGACAGGGGAGTACGAGCAGTACTTC. Encoded protein: CASSQSTGEYEQYF.